Listed here are 9 T cell receptor beta chains from one sample, sequenced in a study of OX40 agonist ivuxolimab in advanced cancers. The protocol was immunoSEQ multiplex PCR, while the TCRdb copy is restricted to in-frame clones and leaves out a portion. The sample carries approximately 74,000 clones, approximately 92% recorded once. This sample comprised CD4+ or CD8+ T cells sorted from blood, obtained in a trial of the OX40 agonist ivuxolimab. The origin of the receptors is an adult with an advanced solid tumor such as melanoma, head and neck, liver or kidney cancer.

This clone was found once. The genes are TRBV6-1 and TRBJ2-7; D unclear. This CDR3 comprises 12 residues. Germline values: CDR1 MNHNS, CDR2 SASEGT. The V end lost 1 base, the J end lost 2 bases, and 3 bases lay between the germline ends. CDR3 DNA sequence: TGTGCCAGCAGTGAAGGTCCCTACGAGCAGTACTTC. Protein product: CASSEGPYEQYF.

The chain joins TRBV10-3 to TRBJ2-7; perhaps TRBD2 as D (7 bases). CDR3 size: 12 residues. CDR1 ENHRY and CDR2 SYGVKD come from the germline V gene. Trimming stripped 10 bases from V and 6 bases from J, with 16 bases between. The CDR3 nucleotides are TGTGCCACCAAGGGGGAGGGGGGCGAGCAGTACTTC. The encoded protein is CATKGEGGEQYF.

This chain connects TRBV14 to TRBJ2-7; weak D call: TRBD2 (7 bases). CDR3 size: 13 residues. Germline CDR1 is SGHDN and CDR2 is FVKESK. The V end lost 5 bases, the J end lost 6 bases, and 14 bases lay between the germline ends. CDR3 DNA sequence: TGTGCCAGCAGCGAGAGGGGGGGCGGCGAGCAGTACTTC. Its translation is CASSERGGGEQYF.

The chain has TRBV2 and TRBJ2-5; D possibly uses TRBD1 or TRBD2 (5 bases each). CDR3 length: 13 amino acids. Germline CDR1 SNHLY, CDR2 FYNNEI. The V end lost 4 bases, the J end lost 5 bases, and 11 bases lay between the germline ends. CDR3: CASSGTWGETQYF. Here the CDR3 DNA reads TGTGCCAGCAGTGGGACTTGGGGGGAGACCCAGTACTTC.

This clone has just a few counts. The chain is built from TRBV28 and TRBJ2-5; D may be TRBD1 (6 bases). In germline, CDR1 is MDHEN, CDR2 SYDVKM. V shed 6 bases and J shed 2 bases, with 13 bases lying between them. This CDR3 contains 14 residues. The CDR3 DNA follows: TGTGCCAGCAGCTTCTTAAGGGGGCAAGAGACCCAGTACTTC. Its translation: CASSFLRGQETQYF.

The V and J genes are TRBV6-1 and TRBJ2-5; D assignment may be TRBD1 or TRBD2 (6 bases each). Germline V gene sequence: CDR1 MNHNS, CDR2 SASEGT. The V end was cut by 10 bases, the J end by 4 bases, with 16 bases between. This CDR3 has 13 amino acids. Here the CDR3 reads CATRGPSGETQYF. Written as DNA, the CDR3 is TGTGCCACTCGGGGGCCGTCAGGAGAGACCCAGTACTTC.

V and J are TRBV6-1 and TRBJ1-1; D gene unclear. Trimming removed 0 bases at V and 3 bases at J, with 11 bases between. CDR1 and CDR2 (germline): MNHNS, SASEGT. The CDR3 runs 15 residues. CDR3: CASSEAPGADTEAFF. The CDR3 DNA follows: TGTGCCAGCAGTGAAGCGCCAGGAGCAGACACTGAAGCTTTCTTT.

The chain links TRBV29-1 to TRBJ1-2, with D hard to call. This CDR3 spans 10 amino acids. Trimming left V 3 bases short and J 6 bases short, with 5 bases between. The germline V gene encodes CDR1 SQVTM and CDR2 ANQGSEA. The CDR3 region has the DNA TGCAGCGTTGATGGGGATGGCTACACCTTC. This codes for CSVDGDGYTF.

The chain is built from TRBV28 and TRBJ2-7; tentatively, D is TRBD1 or TRBD2 (5 bases each). The CDR3 is 13 residues long. V was cut by 7 bases and J by 2 bases, with 12 bases left in between. Germline CDR1 MDHEN, CDR2 SYDVKM. CDR3 protein: CASTPGRTYEQYF. DNA for the CDR3: TGTGCCAGCACCCCAGGGAGAACCTACGAGCAGTACTTC.